One and the same sample provided the 21 T cell receptor beta chains below, sequenced in a study of shared clonotypes between healthy human individuals. Clones were sequenced by immunoSEQ multiplex PCR, and TCRdb holds only the in-frame ones, with some missing. The sample has nearly 1,000,000 clones, less than 85% seen once. Sequencing input: memory CD4+ T cells sorted from blood. The subset is: CD45RA-negative fraction. The receptors originated from a man in his late teens or twenties in good health.

The J gene is TRBJ1-4, the V gene TRBV7-9; no clear D. Trimming left V 5 bases short and J 10 bases short, with 17 bases between. The CDR3 has 14 residues. Germline CDR1 is SEHNR and CDR2 is FQNEAQ (reference sequence). The CDR3 DNA reads as TGTGCCAGCAGCCGGGATGGAGTACCGGGAAAACTGTTTTTT. The encoded protein is CASSRDGVPGKLFF.

The rearrangement links TRBV7-8 to TRBJ1-1, with no clear D. The CDR3 sequence is 14 residues long. Trimming stripped 5 bases from V and 3 bases from J, with 13 bases between. The germline gives CDR1 SGHVS, CDR2 FQNEAQ. CDR3 residues: CASSRGAVDTEAFF. Written as DNA, the CDR3 is TGTGCCAGCAGCCGAGGAGCGGTAGACACTGAAGCTTTCTTT.

This sequence joins TRBV4-1 and TRBJ2-7; the D gene is possibly TRBD2 (6 bases). The germline V gene has CDR1 MGHRA and CDR2 YSYEKL. Trimming took off 4 bases at V and 0 bases at J, with 16 bases between the two ends. The CDR3 sequence is 16 residues long. This CDR3 is CASSPGAGSHSYEQYF. CDR3 sequence (DNA): TGCGCCAGCAGCCCCGGTGCGGGGTCACACTCCTACGAGCAGTACTTC.

V and J are TRBV9 and TRBJ2-7, with a possible D match to TRBD1 (5 bases). Deletions cut 0 bases from V and 5 bases from J, with 12 bases between. Germline-derived CDR1 and CDR2 are SGDLS and YYNGEE. CDR3 length: 14 amino acids. In DNA form, the CDR3 reads TGTGCCAGCAGCGTAGGACAGAATCGCAACGAGCAGTACTTC. The encoded protein is CASSVGQNRNEQYF.

The chain employs TRBV9 and TRBJ2-3; D might be TRBD2 (5 bases). Per the germline V gene, CDR1 is SGDLS and CDR2 is YYNGEE. This CDR3 has 13 residues. V gave up 4 bases and J gave up 9 bases, with 15 bases separating them. The CDR3 loop is CASSNSLVETQYF. CDR3 DNA: TGTGCCAGCAGCAACTCACTAGTCGAAACGCAGTATTTT.

The chain combines TRBV6-5 with TRBJ1-4, with D perhaps TRBD1 (5 bases). Germline V gene data show CDR1 as MNHEY and CDR2 as SVGAGI. Trimming pared 6 bases from V and 8 bases from J, leaving 13 bases between. There are 13 residues in the CDR3. The CDR3 nucleotides are TGTGCCAGCAGCTCCCGGACACAGGAAAAACTGTTTTTT. Its translation is CASSSRTQEKLFF.

The chain carries TRBV6-5 and TRBJ2-1, with 8 bases matching TRBD2. Germline-derived CDR1 and CDR2 are MNHEY and SVGAGI. The CDR3 sequence is 12 residues long. Germline trimming cut 7 bases from V and 9 bases from J; bases unmatched to any gene: 5. CDR3 in amino acids: CASKREIGEQFF. The CDR3, as DNA: TGTGCCAGCAAGCGGGAGATTGGTGAGCAGTTCTTC.

J is TRBJ1-4 and V is TRBV5-8, with D perhaps matching TRBD1 (5 bases). The CDR3 sequence is 14 residues long. Germline V gives CDR1 SGHTS, CDR2 YDEGEE. V was clipped by 0 bases and J by 6 bases, with 9 bases between them. CDR3 nucleotides: TGTGCCAGCAGCTTGGGACAGAGTTATGAAAAACTGTTTTTT. The encoded protein is CASSLGQSYEKLFF.

This clone occurred once. The chain combines TRBV9 with TRBJ2-3, with a tentative D call TRBD1 (6 bases). The length of the CDR3 is 15 residues. Germline CDR1 SGDLS, CDR2 YYNGEE. Trimming cost V 4 bases and J 3 bases, with 15 bases left between them. CDR3 bases: TGTGCCAGCAGCTTAACAGGGTTCCCGACAGATACGCAGTATTTT. Amino acid sequence: CASSLTGFPTDTQYF.

The gene calls are TRBV6-6 and TRBJ2-1, with TRBD1 identical over 7 bases. This CDR3 spans 14 amino acids. Trimming removed 5 bases from V and 7 bases from J; junction bases left unmatched: 8. Germline V gene data show CDR1 as MNHNY and CDR2 as SVGAGI (reference sequence). The CDR3 coding sequence is TGTGCCAGCAGTCACCGACAGGGACGGAATGAGCAGTTCTTC. Translating gives CASSHRQGRNEQFF.

The CDR3 sequence is CASSEARSGALGNYGYTF. For the CDR3, the DNA is TGTGCCAGCAGTGAAGCTAGGTCAGGGGCCCTGGGTAACTATGGCTACACCTTC. V and J are TRBV6-1 and TRBJ1-2, with D possibly being TRBD1 (6 bases). The germline gives CDR1 MNHNS, CDR2 SASEGT. CDR3 length: 18 amino acids. Trimming removed 0 bases at V and 1 base at J, with 18 bases between.

This rearrangement joins TRBV19 to TRBJ2-5; 7 bases line up with TRBD1. Germline V gives CDR1 LNHDA, CDR2 SQIVND (reference sequence). CDR3 length equals 13 residues. Trimming removed 6 bases from V and 5 bases from J; junction bases left unmatched: 6. This CDR3 is CASSYGQAETQYF. The CDR3 nucleotides read TGTGCCAGTAGCTATGGACAGGCGGAGACCCAGTACTTC.

The V call is TRBV27, the J call TRBJ1-1, with no clear D. This CDR3 contains 14 residues. Looked up from germline, CDR1 is MNHEY and CDR2 is SMNVEV (reference sequence). Trimming stripped 3 bases from V and 4 bases from J, with 12 bases between. CDR3 residues: CASSFYFSRTEAFF. The CDR3 DNA reads TGTGCCAGCAGTTTTTATTTCTCCCGCACTGAAGCTTTCTTT.

The V gene is TRBV7-6, the J gene TRBJ1-4, with a weak D call TRBD1 (5 bases). The CDR3 sequence is 16 residues long. From germline, CDR1 is SGHVS and CDR2 FNYEAQ. The V end lost 5 bases, the J end lost 7 bases, and 20 bases lay between the germline ends. This CDR3 is CASSQRGRRESEKLFF. The CDR3 nucleotides are TGTGCCAGCAGCCAAAGGGGACGTCGGGAGTCTGAAAAACTGTTTTTT.

The chain uses TRBV30 and TRBJ2-5; D not resolved. From germline, CDR1 is GTSNPN and CDR2 SVGIG (reference sequence). Deletions cut 0 bases from V and 2 bases from J, with 7 bases between. There are 13 residues in the CDR3. The CDR3 sequence: CAWSVGLQETQYF. DNA of the CDR3: TGTGCCTGGAGTGTAGGCCTGCAAGAGACCCAGTACTTC. Combining the CDR3 with reference TRBV30 and TRBJ2-5 gives the whole variable domain SQTIHQWPATLVQPVGSPLSLECTVEGTSNPNLYWYRQAAGRGLQLLFYSVGIGQISSEVPQNLSASRPQDRQFILSSKKLLLSDSGFYLCAWSVGLQETQYFGPGTRLLVL.

V usage is TRBV5-1 and J usage is TRBJ1-4, with D tentatively TRBD1 (5 bases). CDR3 length equals 14 residues. Germline V lookup: CDR1 SGHRS, CDR2 YFSETQ. Deletions cut 6 bases from V and 3 bases from J, with 12 bases between. CDR3 nucleotides: TGCGCCAGCACCGGGGGACCGCCTAATGAAAAACTGTTTTTT. Translated: CASTGGPPNEKLFF.

The V gene is TRBV7-3, the J gene TRBJ1-1, with TRBD1 as a possible D gene (5 bases). The germline gives CDR1 SGHTA, CDR2 FQGTGA. The CDR3 runs 14 residues. V was shortened by 2 bases and J by 6 bases, with 13 bases between the two germline ends. The CDR3 reads CASSLGTQNSEAFF. The DNA for the CDR3 is TGTGCCAGCAGCTTAGGGACTCAAAACTCTGAAGCTTTCTTT.

This clone was counted at least ten times. The gene calls are TRBV28 and TRBJ2-1; 12 bases match TRBD2. The V gene's germline CDR1 is MDHEN and CDR2 SYDVKM. With V trimmed by 7 bases and J by 2 bases, 15 bases remained unmatched. The CDR3 consists of 19 residues. Here the CDR3 reads CASKKVGTSGGPTYNEQFF. CDR3 DNA sequence: TGTGCCAGCAAGAAGGTGGGAACTAGCGGGGGGCCCACCTACAATGAGCAGTTCTTC.

This clone was observed a few times. V and J are TRBV5-1 and TRBJ2-3, with D tentatively TRBD2 (6 bases). V was shortened by 4 bases and J by 2 bases, with 14 bases between the two germline ends. The CDR3 totals 15 residues. Looked up from germline, CDR1 is SGHRS and CDR2 is YFSETQ. The CDR3 DNA sequence: TGCGCCAGCAGCATAGAGGGAGGAAACACAGATACGCAGTATTTT. This sequence encodes CASSIEGGNTDTQYF.

The chain recombines TRBV7-2 with TRBJ2-7; 11 nucleotides match TRBD2. The CDR3 sequence is 13 residues long. Germline lookup yields CDR1 SGHTA and CDR2 FQGNSA. V lost 4 bases, J lost 12 bases, and 8 bases stayed unmatched. The CDR3 DNA reads TGTGCCAGCAGCTCAATGACTAGCGGGACTAGGTACTTC. Protein sequence: CASSSMTSGTRYF.

This clone was observed a handful of times. The chain is built from TRBV7-2 and TRBJ2-3, with 9 bases lining up with TRBD2. Trimming took 0 bases from V and 5 from J; bases not matched to a gene: 6. Germline CDR1 SGHTA, CDR2 FQGNSA. This CDR3 has 16 amino acids. The CDR3 protein is CASSLARGLAKDTQYF. The CDR3, as DNA: TGTGCCAGCAGCTTAGCGAGGGGACTAGCAAAAGATACGCAGTATTTT.